A selection of T cell receptor beta chains follows, all from one sample in a study of T cell repertoires in cytomegalovirus infection. MiXCR was run by TCRdb on the reads, yielding one entry per CDR3 protein. Seen here are approximately 490,000 distinct CDR3 sequences, over 9% observed once, and the top ten hold about a tenth. The source material was PBMCs. These receptors were obtained from a human donor in good health (CMV status not recorded). Some clones in this sample may be carry-over from other donors' samples. The CDR3 runs from the conserved cysteine through the conserved F or W. The order of the fields is J gene, clone size, V gene, D gene, CDR3 DNA, CDR3 protein. The D gene is left open where the match is weak. Clone size is shown for a subset of rows, as once, few, many or a class of expanded clone.

J: TRBJ1-1; size: NA; V: TRBV2; D: NA; DNA: TGTGCCAGCAGTATAGGACCGGGGGCCGAAGCTTTCTTT; CDR3: CASSIGPGAEAFF
J: TRBJ1-5; size: many; V: TRBV19; D: TRBD1; DNA: TGTGCCAGTAGTAAAAAAAGGGCAGGGGGCGGGCAGAATCAGCCCCAGCATTTT; CDR3: CASSKKRAGGGQNQPQHF
J: TRBJ1-5; size: many; V: TRBV20-1; D: NA; DNA: TGCAGTGCTTCCGCTGCCCTCAATCAGCCCCAGCATTTT; CDR3: CSASAALNQPQHF
J: TRBJ1-1; size: many; V: TRBV6-5; D: TRBD1; DNA: TGTGCCAGCAGCCCGGACAGGTCGGGGGTAGAAGCTTTCTTT; CDR3: CASSPDRSGVEAFF
J: TRBJ2-7; size: many; V: TRBV7-9; D: NA; DNA: TGTGCCAGCAGCTCACCCCCGAATAGTTACGAGCAGTACTTC; CDR3: CASSSPPNSYEQYF
J: TRBJ2-2; size: many; V: TRBV28; D: TRBD2; DNA: TGTGCCAGCAGCGAGCGGGAGGCTACAAACACCGGGGAGCTGTTTTTT; CDR3: CASSEREATNTGELFF
J: TRBJ2-5; size: many; V: TRBV7-6; D: TRBD2; DNA: TGTGCCAGCAGCTTAACGGTTAAGGCGGGAGGGCCGGGAGAGACCCAGTACTTC; CDR3: CASSLTVKAGGPGETQYF
J: TRBJ1-6; size: many; V: TRBV7-9; D: NA; DNA: TGTGCCAGCAGCTTCTTACTTGAGGCTTCACCCCTCCACTTT; CDR3: CASSFLLEASPLHF
J: TRBJ2-7; size: NA; V: TRBV7-9; D: NA; DNA: TGTGCCAGCACCGACCTTCTAGCCTCGGGCGAGCAGTACTTC; CDR3: CASTDLLASGEQYF
J: TRBJ2-1; size: many; V: TRBV20-1; D: TRBD2; DNA: TGCAGTGCTAGCGGGGGGGCTTCCTACAATGAGCAGTTCTTC; CDR3: CSASGGASYNEQFF
J: TRBJ2-7; size: many; V: TRBV7-8; D: NA; DNA: TGTGCCAGCAGCTTTTTATTGTTAGGGCCAACCTACGAGCAGTACTTC; CDR3: CASSFLLLGPTYEQYF
J: TRBJ2-7; size: few; V: TRBV7-9; D: NA; DNA: TGTGCCAGCAGCTCGTCCAGGATATCCTACGAGCAGTACTTC; CDR3: CASSSSRISYEQYF
J: TRBJ1-4; size: NA; V: TRBV25-1; D: NA; DNA: TGTGCCAGCTCTGACGCCACAACTAATGAAAAACTGTTTTTT; CDR3: CASSDATTNEKLFF
J: TRBJ2-1; size: many; V: TRBV27; D: NA; DNA: TGTGCCAGCAGTCTCCGACAACAGGGCTCCTACAATGAGCAGTTCTTC; CDR3: CASSLRQQGSYNEQFF